The 10 T cell receptor beta chains below all came from one sample that was sequenced in a study of blood T cell repertoires in COVID-19. Assay used: immunoSEQ multiplex PCR; TCRdb lists only in-frame clones, some missing. Of around 180,000 clones in the sample, under 85% were seen once. The sequencing sample was made of peripheral blood. The receptors originated from a human donor in a cohort sampled during active COVID-19.

V usage is TRBV5-1 and J usage is TRBJ1-1; 7 nucleotides line up with TRBD1. The length of the CDR3 is 15 residues. Germline V gives CDR1 SGHRS, CDR2 YFSETQ. Trimming removed 4 bases from V and 7 bases from J; junction bases left unmatched: 13. For the CDR3, the DNA is TGCGCCAGCAGCCAAAGACAGGGTGGCGCTTTTGAAGCTTTCTTT. Translated: CASSQRQGGAFEAFF.

V is TRBV19 and J is TRBJ2-2; 7 positions match TRBD1. The CDR3 covers 16 residues. Per the germline V gene, CDR1 is LNHDA and CDR2 is SQIVND (reference sequence). J gave up 1 base and V 4 bases, and 6 bases lay outside the gene matches. As DNA, the CDR3 is TGTGCCAGTAGTACTAACAGGGGTGGGAACACCGGGGAGCTGTTTTTT. Translating gives CASSTNRGGNTGELFF.

The chain combines TRBV6-5 with TRBJ1-3; the match to TRBD1 covers 11 bases. The V gene's germline CDR1 is MNHEY and CDR2 SVGAGI. The V and J ends lost 8 bases and 2 bases, in that order; junction bases with no gene match: 2. This CDR3 is 14 amino acids long. The CDR3 DNA sequence: TGTGCCAGCGGACAGGGGGCGGCTGGAAACACCATATATTTT. Its protein product is CASGQGAAGNTIYF.

The V gene is TRBV12-3 or TRBV12-4, the J gene TRBJ1-1, with unresolved D. Trimming stripped 6 bases from V and 6 bases from J, with 5 bases between. CDR3 size: 10 residues. CDR3 amino acids: CASSGSEAFF. Here the CDR3 DNA reads TGTGCCAGCAGCGGGTCTGAAGCTTTCTTT.

The V and J genes are TRBV11-2 and TRBJ2-1; TRBD2 matches at 8 bases. Germline V CDR1 and CDR2: SGHAT, FQNNGV. Unmatched junction bases numbered 10, after V lost 1 base and J lost 8 bases. This CDR3 contains 16 residues. CDR3 in amino acids: CASSLALAGFMYEQFF. DNA of the CDR3: TGTGCCAGCAGCTTAGCTCTAGCGGGTTTTATGTATGAGCAGTTCTTC.

The rearrangement uses TRBV5-1 and TRBJ2-5; 10 bases line up with TRBD1. Germline CDR1 and CDR2: SGHRS and YFSETQ. Trimming cost V 0 bases and J 3 bases; bases outside gene matches: 8. CDR3 length equals 17 residues. The CDR3 sequence is CASSLGQGARREETQYF. CDR3 nucleotides: TGCGCCAGCAGCTTGGGACAGGGGGCGCGTAGGGAAGAGACCCAGTACTTC.

J is TRBJ2-3 and V is TRBV5-8; TRBD1 aligns across 8 bases. CDR3 length: 15 amino acids. The junction had 7 bases not matched to a gene; V was cut back by 4 bases and J by 3 bases. Germline V gives CDR1 SGHTS, CDR2 YDEGEE. The CDR3 is CASSPTGVGTDTQYF. The CDR3 DNA sequence: TGTGCCAGCAGCCCGACAGGGGTAGGGACAGATACGCAGTATTTT.

This chain uses TRBV6-5 with TRBJ2-7, with 8 bases matching TRBD1. Germline V gene lookup returns CDR1 MNHEY and CDR2 SVGAGI. The CDR3 sequence is 14 residues long. V trimming: 5 bases; J trimming: 0 bases; junction bases outside the gene matches: 3. The CDR3 spells CASSQGADSYEQYF. In DNA, the CDR3 is TGTGCCAGCAGTCAGGGGGCAGACTCCTACGAGCAGTACTTC.

This clone has a single count. The V and J genes are TRBV28 and TRBJ1-1; D gene ambiguous. V dropped 8 bases and J dropped 2 bases, with 21 bases sitting between them. Germline-derived CDR1 and CDR2 are MDHEN and SYDVKM. The CDR3 extends over 16 amino acids. As DNA, the CDR3 is TGTGCCAGCCTGAGGCTAGGAGGGAAGCTAAACACTGAAGCTTTCTTT. This sequence encodes CASLRLGGKLNTEAFF.

The J gene is TRBJ2-7, the V gene TRBV7-2, with 7 bases matching TRBD2. The CDR3 length is 14 residues. V lost 5 bases to trimming and J lost 3 bases; unmatched junction nucleotides: 7. CDR1 is SGHTA and CDR2 is FQGNSA in the germline V gene. The CDR3 nucleotides are TGTGCCAGCAGCAGCGACGGGGGGTACTACGAGCAGTACTTC. Protein product: CASSSDGGYYEQYF.